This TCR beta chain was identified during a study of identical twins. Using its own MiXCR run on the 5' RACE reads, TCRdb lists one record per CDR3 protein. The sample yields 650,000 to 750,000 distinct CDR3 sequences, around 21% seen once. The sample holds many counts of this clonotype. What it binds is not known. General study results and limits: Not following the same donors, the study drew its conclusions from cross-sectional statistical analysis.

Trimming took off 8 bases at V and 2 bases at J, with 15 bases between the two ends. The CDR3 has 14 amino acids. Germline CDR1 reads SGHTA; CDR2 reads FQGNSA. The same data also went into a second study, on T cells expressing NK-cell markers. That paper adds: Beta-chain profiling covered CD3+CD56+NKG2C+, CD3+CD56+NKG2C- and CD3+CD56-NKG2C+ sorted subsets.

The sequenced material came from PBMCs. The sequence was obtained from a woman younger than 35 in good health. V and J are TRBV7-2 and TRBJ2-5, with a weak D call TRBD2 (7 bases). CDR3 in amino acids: CASGGGATQETQYF. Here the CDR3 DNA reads TGTGCCAGCGGGGGGGGGGCTACTCAAGAGACCCAGTACTTC.